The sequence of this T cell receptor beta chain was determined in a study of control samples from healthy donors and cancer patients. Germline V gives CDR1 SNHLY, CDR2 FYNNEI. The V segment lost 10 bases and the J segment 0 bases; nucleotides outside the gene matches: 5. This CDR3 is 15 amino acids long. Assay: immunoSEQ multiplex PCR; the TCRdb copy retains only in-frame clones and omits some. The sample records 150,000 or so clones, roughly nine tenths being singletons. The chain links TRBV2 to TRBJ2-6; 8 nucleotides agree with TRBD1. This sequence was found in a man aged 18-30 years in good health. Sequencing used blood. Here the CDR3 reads CATLDRVSGANVLTF. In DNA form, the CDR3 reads TGTGCCACCTTGGACAGGGTCTCTGGGGCCAACGTCCTGACTTTC.